This TCR beta chain was found in a study of T cells after yellow fever vaccination. The V and J ends lost 6 bases and 6 bases, in that order; junction bases with no gene match: 11. This CDR3 has 15 residues. CDR1 SSHAT and CDR2 FNYEAQ come from the germline V gene (reference sequence). TCRdb fed the 5' RACE reads into MiXCR, producing one record per CDR3 protein. The sample yields 25,000 to 30,000 distinct CDR3 sequences, 4% to 5% seen once. This clonotype has a count of ten or more. This receptor was taken from a man aged 18 to 35 who received the YFV17D yellow fever vaccine. Material: PBMCs, either bulk or a sorted T-cell subset (CD4+, CD8+, memory, or dextramer-sorted; not recorded which), obtained on the day of the yellow fever booster vaccination. V and J are TRBV7-7 and TRBJ2-7, with 10 nucleotides matching TRBD1. Here the CDR3 reads CASSQTGGATSEQYF. CDR3 nucleotide sequence: TGTGCCAGCAGTCAGACAGGGGGCGCGACCAGCGAGCAGTACTTC.